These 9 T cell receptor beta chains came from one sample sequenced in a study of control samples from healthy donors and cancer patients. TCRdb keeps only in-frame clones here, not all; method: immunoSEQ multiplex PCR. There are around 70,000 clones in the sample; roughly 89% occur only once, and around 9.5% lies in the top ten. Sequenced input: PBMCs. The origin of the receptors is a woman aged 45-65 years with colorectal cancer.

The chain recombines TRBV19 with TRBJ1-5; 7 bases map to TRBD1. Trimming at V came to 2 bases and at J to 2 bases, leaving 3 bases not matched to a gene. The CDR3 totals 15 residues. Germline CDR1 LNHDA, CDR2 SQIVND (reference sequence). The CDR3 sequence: CASSIQGGGNQPQHF. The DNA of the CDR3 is TGTGCCAGTAGTATACAAGGGGGCGGCAATCAGCCCCAGCATTTT.

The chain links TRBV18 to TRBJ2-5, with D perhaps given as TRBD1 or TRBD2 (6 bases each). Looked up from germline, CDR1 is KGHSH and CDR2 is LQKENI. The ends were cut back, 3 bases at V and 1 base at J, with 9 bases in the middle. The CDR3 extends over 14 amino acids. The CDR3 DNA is TGTGCCAGCTCACCGGGGGGCCCCCAAGAGACCCAGTACTTC. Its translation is CASSPGGPQETQYF.

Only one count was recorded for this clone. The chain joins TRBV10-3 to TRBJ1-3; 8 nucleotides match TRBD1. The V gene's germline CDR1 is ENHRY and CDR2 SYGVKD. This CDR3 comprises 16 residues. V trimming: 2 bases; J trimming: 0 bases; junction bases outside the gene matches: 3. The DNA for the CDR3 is TGTGCCATCAGTGAGAAAGGGACAGGCTCTGGAAACACCATATATTTT. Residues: CAISEKGTGSGNTIYF.

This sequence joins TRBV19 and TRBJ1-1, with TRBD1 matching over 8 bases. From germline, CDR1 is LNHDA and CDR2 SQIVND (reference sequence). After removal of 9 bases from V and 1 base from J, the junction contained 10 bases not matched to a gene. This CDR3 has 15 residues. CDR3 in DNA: TGTGCCAGCGGGACAGGTCATGGGAGGAACACTGAAGCTTTCTTT. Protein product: CASGTGHGRNTEAFF.

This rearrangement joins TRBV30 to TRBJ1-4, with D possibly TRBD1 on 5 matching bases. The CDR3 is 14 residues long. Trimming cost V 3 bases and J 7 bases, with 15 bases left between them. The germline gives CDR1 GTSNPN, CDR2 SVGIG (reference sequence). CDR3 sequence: CAWSQNRGGEKLFF. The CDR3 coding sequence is TGTGCCTGGAGCCAAAACCGTGGGGGTGAAAAACTGTTTTTT.

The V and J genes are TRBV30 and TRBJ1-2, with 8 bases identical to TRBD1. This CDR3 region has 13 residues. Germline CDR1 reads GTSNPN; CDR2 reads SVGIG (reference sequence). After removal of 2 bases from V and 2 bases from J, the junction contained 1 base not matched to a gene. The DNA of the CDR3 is TGTGCCTGGAGTCAGGGGGCGAACTATGGCTACACCTTC. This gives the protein CAWSQGANYGYTF.

The CDR3 region has the DNA TGTGCCAGCAGTGAAGCGTTGGCTTTCGGGAGTAATGAAAAACTGTTTTTT. Translation gives CASSEALAFGSNEKLFF. The genes are TRBV6-1 and TRBJ1-4; D is undetermined. Germline V gene sequence: CDR1 MNHNS, CDR2 SASEGT. The CDR3 consists of 17 residues. V gave up 0 bases and J gave up 4 bases, with 15 bases separating them.

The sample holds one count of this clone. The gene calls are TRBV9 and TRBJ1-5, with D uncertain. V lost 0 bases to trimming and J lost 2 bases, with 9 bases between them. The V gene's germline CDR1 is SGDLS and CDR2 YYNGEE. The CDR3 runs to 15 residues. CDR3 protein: CASSVGADRNQPQHF. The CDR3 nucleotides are TGTGCCAGCAGCGTAGGAGCGGACCGCAATCAGCCCCAGCATTTT.

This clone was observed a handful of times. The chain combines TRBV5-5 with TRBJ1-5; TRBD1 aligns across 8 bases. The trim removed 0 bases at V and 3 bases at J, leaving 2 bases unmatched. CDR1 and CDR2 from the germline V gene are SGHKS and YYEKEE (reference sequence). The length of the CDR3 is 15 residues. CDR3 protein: CASSLVTGANQPQHF. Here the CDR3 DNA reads TGTGCCAGCAGCTTGGTGACAGGGGCCAATCAGCCCCAGCATTTT.